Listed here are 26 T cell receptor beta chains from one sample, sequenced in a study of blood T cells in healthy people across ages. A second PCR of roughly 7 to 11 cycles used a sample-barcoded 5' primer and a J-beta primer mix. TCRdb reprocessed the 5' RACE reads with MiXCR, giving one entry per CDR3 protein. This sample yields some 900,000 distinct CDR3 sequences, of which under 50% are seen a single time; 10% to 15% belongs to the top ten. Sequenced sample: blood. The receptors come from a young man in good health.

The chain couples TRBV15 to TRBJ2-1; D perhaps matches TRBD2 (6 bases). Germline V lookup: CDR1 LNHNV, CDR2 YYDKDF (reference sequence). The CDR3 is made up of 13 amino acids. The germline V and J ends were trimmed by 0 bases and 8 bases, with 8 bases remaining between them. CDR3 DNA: TGTGCCACCAGCAGAGATCCGGGGGATGAGCAGTTCTTC. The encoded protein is CATSRDPGDEQFF.

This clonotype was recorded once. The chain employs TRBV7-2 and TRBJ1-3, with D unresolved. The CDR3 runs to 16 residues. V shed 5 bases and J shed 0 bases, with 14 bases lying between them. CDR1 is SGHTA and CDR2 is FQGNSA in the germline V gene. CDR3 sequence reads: CASSPLSGPSGNTIYF. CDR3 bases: TGTGCCAGCAGCCCTCTCTCTGGGCCCTCTGGAAACACCATATATTTT. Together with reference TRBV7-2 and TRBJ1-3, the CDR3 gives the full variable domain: GAGVSQSPSNKVTEKGKDVELRCDPISGHTALYWYRQSLGQGLEFLIYFQGNSAPDKSGLPSDRFSAERTGGSVSTLTIQRTQQEDSAVYLCASSPLSGPSGNTIYFGEGSWLTVV.

DNA of the CDR3: TGTGCCAGCAGTTCCCCGGGGGGGACCGGAAACTATGGCTACACCTTC. Amino acid sequence: CASSSPGGTGNYGYTF. The V gene is TRBV28, the J gene TRBJ1-2; weak D call: TRBD1 (5 bases). Germline lookup yields CDR1 MDHEN and CDR2 SYDVKM. The CDR3 totals 16 residues. The ends were cut back, 4 bases at V and 2 bases at J, with 17 bases in the middle.

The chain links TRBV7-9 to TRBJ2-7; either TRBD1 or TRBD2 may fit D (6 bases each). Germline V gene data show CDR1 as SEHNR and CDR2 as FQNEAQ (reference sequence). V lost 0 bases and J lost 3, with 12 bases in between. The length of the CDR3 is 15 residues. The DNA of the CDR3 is TGTGCCAGCAGCTTAGCGACAGGAGGGGGCTACGAGCAGTACTTC. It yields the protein CASSLATGGGYEQYF.

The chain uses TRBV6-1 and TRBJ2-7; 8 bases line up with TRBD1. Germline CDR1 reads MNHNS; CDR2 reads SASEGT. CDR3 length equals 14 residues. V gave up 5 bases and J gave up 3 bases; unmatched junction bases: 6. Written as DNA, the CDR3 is TGTGCCAGCAGTACCCGGGACAGGTACTACGAGCAGTACTTC. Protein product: CASSTRDRYYEQYF.

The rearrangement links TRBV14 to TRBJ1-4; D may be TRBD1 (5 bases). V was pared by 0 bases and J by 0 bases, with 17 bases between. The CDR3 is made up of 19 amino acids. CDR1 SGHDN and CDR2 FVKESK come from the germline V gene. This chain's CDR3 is CASSQDTGHSFTTNEKLFF. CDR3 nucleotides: TGTGCCAGCAGCCAAGATACCGGACACTCTTTTACAACTAATGAAAAACTGTTTTTT.

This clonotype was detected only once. The CDR3 region is CASGSVAGDYNEQFF. CDR3 nucleotides: TGTGCCAGCGGATCCGTGGCGGGGGATTACAATGAGCAGTTCTTC. The chain employs TRBV27 and TRBJ2-1, with TRBD2 identical over 7 bases. The CDR3 totals 15 residues. CDR1 and CDR2 (germline): MNHEY, SMNVEV (reference sequence). V trimming: 8 bases; J trimming: 4 bases; junction bases outside the gene matches: 11.

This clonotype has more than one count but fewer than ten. CDR3 sequence (DNA): TGTGCCAGCAGCCGGGACAGTGAGGCGTTCTACGAGCAGTACTTC. This sequence encodes CASSRDSEAFYEQYF. The V and J genes are TRBV6-5 and TRBJ2-7; 7 bases align to TRBD1. The germline CDR1 and CDR2 sequences are MNHEY and SVGAGI. Germline trimming cut 6 bases from V and 3 bases from J; bases unmatched to any gene: 11. CDR3 length: 15 amino acids.

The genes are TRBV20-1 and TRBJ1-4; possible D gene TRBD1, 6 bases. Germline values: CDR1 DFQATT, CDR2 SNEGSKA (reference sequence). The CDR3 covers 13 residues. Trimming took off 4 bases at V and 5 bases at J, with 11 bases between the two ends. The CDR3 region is CSATTGFNEKLFF. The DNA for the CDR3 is TGCAGTGCTACTACAGGGTTCAATGAAAAACTGTTTTTT.

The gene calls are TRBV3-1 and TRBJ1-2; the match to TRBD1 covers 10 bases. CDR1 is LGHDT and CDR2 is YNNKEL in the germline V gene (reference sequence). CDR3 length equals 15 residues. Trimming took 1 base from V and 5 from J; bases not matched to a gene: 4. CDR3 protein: CASSQGGTGEYGYTF. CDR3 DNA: TGTGCCAGCAGCCAAGGGGGGACAGGGGAGTATGGCTACACCTTC.

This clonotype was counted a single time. The CDR3 here is CAVSRGARTGELFF. The CDR3 nucleotides are TGTGCCGTGAGCCGGGGGGCCCGCACCGGGGAGCTGTTTTTT. V gene TRBV6-5 combines with J gene TRBJ2-2; weak D call: TRBD2 (7 bases). V was trimmed by 11 bases and J by 4 bases, leaving 17 bases between them. CDR1 is MNHEY and CDR2 is SVGAGI in the germline V gene. CDR3 size: 14 residues.

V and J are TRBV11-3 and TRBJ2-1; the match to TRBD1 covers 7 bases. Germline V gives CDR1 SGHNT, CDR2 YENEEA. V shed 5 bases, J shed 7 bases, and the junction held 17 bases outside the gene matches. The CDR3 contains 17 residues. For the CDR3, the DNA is TGTGCCAGCAGCCCCAGCTCGGGAAGGGGGCGCGGTAATGAGCAGTTCTTC. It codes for CASSPSSGRGRGNEQFF. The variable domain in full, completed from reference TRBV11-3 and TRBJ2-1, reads EAGVVQSPRYKIIEKKQPVAFWCNPISGHNTLYWYLQNLGQGPELLIRYENEEAVDDSQLPKDRFSAERLKGVDSTLKIQPAELGDSAVYLCASSPSSGRGRGNEQFFGPGTRLTVL.

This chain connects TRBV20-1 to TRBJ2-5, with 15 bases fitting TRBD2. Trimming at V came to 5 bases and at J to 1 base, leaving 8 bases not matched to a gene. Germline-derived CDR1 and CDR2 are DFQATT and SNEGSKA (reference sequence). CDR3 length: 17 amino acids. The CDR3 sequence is CSARTSGGGRPQETQYF. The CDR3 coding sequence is TGCAGTGCTCGGACTAGCGGGGGGGGACGTCCCCAAGAGACCCAGTACTTC.

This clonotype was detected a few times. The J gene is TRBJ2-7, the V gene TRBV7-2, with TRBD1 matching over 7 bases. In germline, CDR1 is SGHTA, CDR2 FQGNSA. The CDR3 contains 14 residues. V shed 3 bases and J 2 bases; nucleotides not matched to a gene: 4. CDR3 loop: CASSFKGATYEQYF. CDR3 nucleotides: TGTGCCAGCAGCTTCAAGGGGGCTACCTACGAGCAGTACTTC.

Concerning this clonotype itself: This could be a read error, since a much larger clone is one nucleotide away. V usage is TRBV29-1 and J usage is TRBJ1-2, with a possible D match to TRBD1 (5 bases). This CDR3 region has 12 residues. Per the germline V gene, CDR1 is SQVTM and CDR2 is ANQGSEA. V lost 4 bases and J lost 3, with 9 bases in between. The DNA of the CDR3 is TGCAGCGTTGCACAGGACTACTATGGCTACACCTTC. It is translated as CSVAQDYYGYTF. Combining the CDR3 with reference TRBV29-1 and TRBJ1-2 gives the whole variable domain SAVISQKPSRDICQRGTSLTIQCQVDSQVTMMFWYRQQPGQSLTLIATANQGSEATYESGFVIDKFPISRPNLTFSTLTVSNMSPEDSSIYLCSVAQDYYGYTFGSGTRLTVV.

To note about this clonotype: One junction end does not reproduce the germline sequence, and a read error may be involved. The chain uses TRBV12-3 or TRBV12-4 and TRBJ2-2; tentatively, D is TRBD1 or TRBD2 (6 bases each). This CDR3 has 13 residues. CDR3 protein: CASGASATGELFF. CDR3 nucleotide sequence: TGCGCTTCGGGGGCCTCGGCCACCGGGGAGCTGTTTTTT.

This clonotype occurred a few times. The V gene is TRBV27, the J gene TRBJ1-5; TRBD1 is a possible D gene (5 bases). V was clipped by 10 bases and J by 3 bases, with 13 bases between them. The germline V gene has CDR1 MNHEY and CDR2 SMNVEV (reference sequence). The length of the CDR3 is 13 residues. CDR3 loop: CATTEGPNQPQHF. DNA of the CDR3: TGTGCCACCACAGAGGGGCCCAATCAGCCCCAGCATTTT.

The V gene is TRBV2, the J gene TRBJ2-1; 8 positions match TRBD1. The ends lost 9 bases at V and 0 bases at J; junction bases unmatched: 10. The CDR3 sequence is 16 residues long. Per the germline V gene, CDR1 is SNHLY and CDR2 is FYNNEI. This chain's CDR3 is CARYKTTGGSYNEQFF. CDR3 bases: TGTGCCAGATATAAGACTACAGGGGGCTCCTACAATGAGCAGTTCTTC.

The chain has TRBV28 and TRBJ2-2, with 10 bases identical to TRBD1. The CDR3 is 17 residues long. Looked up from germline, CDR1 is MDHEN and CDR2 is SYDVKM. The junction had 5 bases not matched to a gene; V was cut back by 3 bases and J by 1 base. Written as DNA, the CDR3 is TGTGCCAGCAGTTTTGGGACAGGGGCAATGAACACCGGGGAGCTGTTTTTT. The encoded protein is CASSFGTGAMNTGELFF.

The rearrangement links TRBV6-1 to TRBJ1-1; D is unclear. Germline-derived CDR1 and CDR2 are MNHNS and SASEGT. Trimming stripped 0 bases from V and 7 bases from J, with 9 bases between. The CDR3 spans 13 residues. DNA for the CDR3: TGTGCCAGCAGTGAAGCGCAAAATGATGAAGCTTTCTTT. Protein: CASSEAQNDEAFF.

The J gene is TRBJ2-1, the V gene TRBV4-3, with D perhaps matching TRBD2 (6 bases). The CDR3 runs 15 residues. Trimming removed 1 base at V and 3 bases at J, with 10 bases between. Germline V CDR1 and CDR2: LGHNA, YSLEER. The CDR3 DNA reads TGCGCCAGCAGCCAAGGGGGGGAGCTCTACAATGAGCAGTTCTTC. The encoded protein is CASSQGGELYNEQFF.

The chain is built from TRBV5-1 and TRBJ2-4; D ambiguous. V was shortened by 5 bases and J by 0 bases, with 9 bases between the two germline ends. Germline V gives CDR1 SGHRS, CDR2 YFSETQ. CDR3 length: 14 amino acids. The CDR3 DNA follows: TGCGCCAGCAGTTTCGACATAGCCAAAAACATTCAGTACTTC. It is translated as CASSFDIAKNIQYF.

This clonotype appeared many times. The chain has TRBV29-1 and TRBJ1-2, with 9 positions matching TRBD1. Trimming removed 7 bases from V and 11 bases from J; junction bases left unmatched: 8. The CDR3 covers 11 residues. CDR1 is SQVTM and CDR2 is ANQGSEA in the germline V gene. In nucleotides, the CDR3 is TGCAGCGCAACCCTGGGACAGGGATACACCTTC. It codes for CSATLGQGYTF.

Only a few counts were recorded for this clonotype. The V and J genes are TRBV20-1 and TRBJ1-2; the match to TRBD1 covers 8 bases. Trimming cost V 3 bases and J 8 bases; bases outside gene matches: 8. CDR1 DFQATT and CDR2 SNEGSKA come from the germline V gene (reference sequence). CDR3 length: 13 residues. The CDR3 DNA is TGCAGTGCTAGCGCGGACAGGGCGGCCGGCTACACCTTC. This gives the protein CSASADRAAGYTF.

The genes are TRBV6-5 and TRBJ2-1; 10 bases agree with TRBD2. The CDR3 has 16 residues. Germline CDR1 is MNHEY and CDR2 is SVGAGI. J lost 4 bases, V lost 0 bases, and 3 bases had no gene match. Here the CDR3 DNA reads TGTGCCAGCAGTTACTCCCTAGCGGGGGCTTACAATGAGCAGTTCTTC. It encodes CASSYSLAGAYNEQFF.

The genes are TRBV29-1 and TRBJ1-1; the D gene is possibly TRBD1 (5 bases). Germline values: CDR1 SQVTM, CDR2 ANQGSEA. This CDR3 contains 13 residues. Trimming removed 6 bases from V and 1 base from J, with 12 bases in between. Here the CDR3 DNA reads TGCAGCGTCCTCAACGGGGGGAACACTGAAGCTTTCTTT. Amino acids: CSVLNGGNTEAFF.